This T cell receptor (beta chain) comes out of a study of shared clonotypes between healthy human individuals. On the study more broadly: Per donor, three plates held CD4 naive cells, three held CD4 memory, two held CD8 naive and one held CD8 memory.

CD45RO negativity and positive selection for CCR7 defined naive CD8 cells, a population that excluded terminally differentiated effector memory CD45RA+ cells. On this clone: Its antigen is currently unknown.

The CDR3 extends over 14 amino acids. V lost 4 bases and J lost 4; bases outside the gene matches: 5. The germline V gene has CDR1 SGHRS and CDR2 YFSETQ. Notes on the study in general: All-four-donor shared clonotypes had higher generation probabilities than non-shared clonotypes did. Rarefaction gave evidence that sorted-subset sequencing remained incomplete despite large depth.

In the study's own analysis: Filtering of immunoSEQ junctional sequences could not match full-length read filtering. TCRdb's table, derived via immunoSEQ multiplex PCR, lists solely in-frame clones and lacks some. V and J calls and clone size are copied from that table; D and trimming were computed from the DNA. The sample carries about 580,000 clones, roughly 98% recorded once. The chain joins TRBV5-1 to TRBJ2-1; 7 bases line up with TRBD1. This sequence originates from a man aged 25 to 40 in good health. Sequencing was done on a sample of naive CD8+ T cells sorted from blood. In DNA form, the CDR3 reads TGCGCCAGCAGCGCGCTGACAGGGTACAATGAGCAGTTCTTC. It is translated as CASSALTGYNEQFF.